These 3 T cell receptor beta chains were sequenced from one sample in a study of blood T cell repertoires in COVID-19. Method: immunoSEQ multiplex PCR; TCRdb's copy keeps in-frame clones and lacks some. There are around 230,000 clones in the sample; 80% to 90% occur only once, and 2% to 3% lies in the top ten. What was sequenced was peripheral blood. Every receptor here comes from a woman aged 40 to 49 with active or convalescent COVID-19.

The chain carries TRBV30 and TRBJ1-5; 9 bases are a match to TRBD1. CDR1 and CDR2 from the germline V gene are GTSNPN and SVGIG (reference sequence). V was pared by 3 bases and J by 0 bases, with 9 bases of the junction left unmatched. CDR3 size: 17 residues. The CDR3 sequence: CAWSDGQGRYSNQPQHF. CDR3 coding DNA: TGTGCCTGGAGCGACGGACAGGGGAGATATAGCAATCAGCCCCAGCATTTT.

V usage is TRBV27 and J usage is TRBJ2-1; maybe TRBD2 (5 bases). Germline V gives CDR1 MNHEY, CDR2 SMNVEV (reference sequence). This CDR3 spans 15 amino acids. The V end lost 3 bases, the J end lost 6 bases, and 15 bases lay between the germline ends. In DNA, the CDR3 is TGTGCCAGCAGTTTCTCGGGTCCCAGCGGCAATGAGCAGTTCTTC. Protein product: CASSFSGPSGNEQFF.

The rearrangement uses TRBV7-6 and TRBJ2-1; maybe TRBD1 (5 bases). V shed 2 bases and J shed 6 bases, with 14 bases lying between them. This CDR3 has 15 amino acids. Germline V gene sequence: CDR1 SGHVS, CDR2 FNYEAQ. CDR3 amino acids: CASSLQGSWGNEQFF. The CDR3 DNA follows: TGTGCCAGCAGCTTACAGGGATCGTGGGGCAATGAGCAGTTCTTC.